This TCR beta chain was identified during a study of T cell responses to AZD1222 COVID-19 vaccine. Sequencing was performed with immunoSEQ multiplex PCR; in TCRdb, only in-frame clones are kept and a portion is missing. The top ten hold around 5% of the sample, which has 90,000 to 120,000 clones, about 93% seen once. The clonotype originates from an adult in good health. The source material was peripheral blood, sampled on day 0 of AZD1222 vaccination.

Written as DNA, the CDR3 is TGTGCCAGCAGCTCGTCTTCGTGGGGCGCGGGTAACACTGAAGCTTTCTTT. This translates into CASSSSSWGAGNTEAFF. The chain recombines TRBV11-3 with TRBJ1-1; D perhaps matches TRBD1 (5 bases). The CDR3 spans 17 residues. Germline CDR1 SGHNT, CDR2 YENEEA. V was clipped by 4 bases and J by 2 bases, with 20 bases between them.